The 10 T cell receptor beta chains below come from one sample, sequenced in a study of blood T cells in healthy people across ages. Alongside a J-beta primer mix, a sample-barcoded 5' primer served in a second PCR lasting about 7 to 11 cycles. MiXCR, run by TCRdb on the 5' RACE reads, gives a single entry per CDR3 protein. The sample includes about 730,000 distinct CDR3 sequences, roughly 41% seen only once; the top ten take 20% to 25%. Sequenced material: blood. All receptors come from a woman aged 60-70 years in good health.

The chain uses TRBV20-1 and TRBJ2-1; 9 nucleotides line up with TRBD2. Germline V gives CDR1 DFQATT, CDR2 SNEGSKA (reference sequence). After removal of 4 bases from V and 6 bases from J, the junction contained 10 bases not matched to a gene. This CDR3 has 15 residues. The chain's CDR3 is CSATPKRGVTNEQFF. The CDR3 nucleotides are TGCAGTGCTACCCCAAAGCGGGGGGTCACCAATGAGCAGTTCTTC.

This chain joins TRBV5-1 and TRBJ2-3; D not resolved. Trimming removed 7 bases at V and 0 bases at J, with 9 bases between. The CDR3 spans 13 residues. Per germline, CDR1 SGHRS and CDR2 YFSETQ. DNA for the CDR3: TGCGCCAGCCGGGCCGATAGCACAGATACGCAGTATTTT. Translating gives CASRADSTDTQYF.

The chain carries TRBV12-5 and TRBJ1-5; TRBD1 is a possible D gene (5 bases). CDR3 size: 14 residues. The germline CDR1 and CDR2 sequences are LGHNT and FRNRAP. The V and J ends lost 7 bases and 0 bases respectively, with 10 bases between them. Here the CDR3 reads CASVRQHSNQPQHF. The CDR3, as DNA: TGTGCTAGTGTGCGACAGCATAGCAATCAGCCCCAGCATTTT.

In its sample, this clonotype was seen a few times. This chain links TRBV18 with TRBJ1-2; 7 bases line up with TRBD1. Germline V CDR1 and CDR2: KGHSH, LQKENI. Trimming took 0 bases from V and 3 from J; bases not matched to a gene: 1. The CDR3 is 14 amino acids. CDR3 amino acids: CASSPPGTDYGYTF. CDR3 in DNA: TGTGCCAGCTCACCACCTGGGACAGACTATGGCTACACCTTC.

This clonotype was observed a few times. Being one base from a much bigger clone, this may be a read error. The chain uses TRBV25-1 and TRBJ2-5; the D is unclear. The CDR3 runs to 11 residues. Germline loops: CDR1 MGHDK, CDR2 SYGVNS. CDR3: CACRLQETQYF. CDR3 nucleotides: TGTGCCTGCAGGCTACAAGAGACCCAGTACTTC.

The V and J genes are TRBV24-1 and TRBJ2-5, with no clear D. Trimming pared 6 bases from V and 11 bases from J, leaving 15 bases between. The CDR3 totals 12 residues. Germline V gene lookup returns CDR1 KGHDR and CDR2 SFDVKD. CDR3 region: CATSPTGDEQYF. CDR3 in DNA: TGTGCCACCAGTCCCACCGGCGATGAGCAGTACTTC.

The V and J genes are TRBV20-1 and TRBJ2-7; 10 positions agree with TRBD2. There are 15 residues in the CDR3. Per the germline V gene, CDR1 is DFQATT and CDR2 is SNEGSKA (reference sequence). Trimming took 5 bases from V and 1 from J; bases not matched to a gene: 8. The CDR3 here is CSARTGTSESYEQYF. In nucleotides, the CDR3 is TGCAGTGCTCGCACCGGGACTAGCGAATCCTACGAGCAGTACTTC.

This clonotype was counted a single time. The rearrangement links TRBV27 to TRBJ1-1; D perhaps matches TRBD1 (5 bases). The CDR3 extends over 14 amino acids. V shed 5 bases and J shed 0 bases, with 10 bases lying between them. The germline V gene encodes CDR1 MNHEY and CDR2 SMNVEV (reference sequence). CDR3 DNA sequence: TGTGCCAGCAGTGTTGACAGAATGAACACTGAAGCTTTCTTT. It encodes CASSVDRMNTEAFF.

This clonotype was detected only a few times. The V and J genes are TRBV7-2 and TRBJ2-3; 11 positions match TRBD2. CDR1 is SGHTA, CDR2 FQGNSA, per germline. This CDR3 region has 14 residues. The V gene end was trimmed by 5 bases and the J gene end by 9 bases; junction bases not matched to a gene: 7. CDR3 coding DNA: TGTGCCAGCAGCCCGCGCCGACTAGCGGGGACGCAGTATTTT. This encodes CASSPRRLAGTQYF.

This clonotype turned up a few times. The V gene is TRBV20-1, the J gene TRBJ2-7; 9 bases agree with TRBD2. The J call could be wrong; TRBJ2-5 is a better fit for the DNA end. The CDR3 loop spans 14 amino acids. Looked up from germline, CDR1 is DFQATT and CDR2 is SNEGSKA (reference sequence). The CDR3 is CSASSSSGTKTQYF. CDR3 in DNA: TGCAGTGCTAGTTCCTCTAGCGGGACAAAGACCCAGTACTTC.